The rows below give T cell receptor beta chains drawn from one sample of a study of shared T cell receptors in the human thymus. Assay used: immunoSEQ multiplex PCR; TCRdb lists only in-frame clones, some missing. Of some 400,000 clones in the sample, over 90% were seen once. The sample comprised thymocytes. These receptors all stem from a human donor. Each CDR3 is given with its conserved first and last residue. D genes are given only for firm matches. Part of the rows lack a size; the others show once, few, many or a class for expanded clones.

>TRBD1|.|TRBJ2-1|TRBV10-1
CATSRTGGGYEQFF
TGCGCCACTTCCCGGACAGGGGGCGGCTATGAGCAGTTCTTC
>TRBD1|.|TRBJ2-7|TRBV28
CASSWGQYSYEQYF
TGTGCCAGCAGTTGGGGACAGTACTCCTACGAGCAGTACTTC
>.|.|TRBJ2-1|TRBV7-2
CASSSGTHAHNEQFF
TGTGCCAGCAGCTCAGGGACCCACGCTCACAATGAGCAGTTCTTC
>.|.|TRBJ2-7|TRBV4-1
CASSPPTSYEQYF
TGCGCCAGCAGCCCTCCCACGTCCTACGAGCAGTACTTC
>.|.|TRBJ2-4|TRBV28
CASSTILGGQGLWAKNIQYF
TGTGCCAGCAGTACAATACTAGGGGGGCAGGGACTATGGGCCAAAAACATTCAGTACTTC
>.|once|TRBJ2-7|TRBV27
CASSLSGAKLTYEQYF
TGTGCCAGCAGTTTATCCGGAGCTAAACTTACCTACGAGCAGTACTTC
>TRBD1|.|TRBJ1-4|TRBV15
CATSRVLDRGREKLFF
TGTGCCACCAGCAGAGTGTTGGACAGGGGGCGTGAAAAACTGTTTTTT
>.|.|TRBJ2-2|TRBV10-1
CASSEGAFHSGELFF
TGCGCCAGCAGTGAAGGGGCCTTCCACTCCGGGGAGCTGTTTTTT
>.|.|TRBJ1-5|TRBV5-4
CASSLASPEGNQPQHF
TGTGCCAGCAGCTTGGCGTCACCGGAGGGGAATCAGCCCCAGCATTTT
>.|.|TRBJ1-5|TRBV6-1
CASWGANQPQHF
TGTGCCAGCTGGGGGGCGAATCAGCCCCAGCATTTT
>.|.|TRBJ2-1|TRBV10-1
CASSEADNEQFF
TGCGCCAGCAGTGAGGCTGACAATGAGCAGTTCTTC
>.|.|TRBJ2-3|TRBV28
CASSWDAGRVDTQYF
TGTGCCAGCAGTTGGGACGCTGGGCGGGTGGATACGCAGTATTTT
>TRBD2|.|TRBJ2-7|TRBV14
CASSQGALAGGYEQYF
TGTGCCAGCAGCCAAGGTGCACTAGCGGGAGGTTACGAGCAGTACTTC
>.|.|TRBJ1-5|TRBV12-5
CASGLLKGRNQPQHF
TGTGCTAGTGGTTTGCTGAAGGGTCGCAATCAGCCCCAGCATTTT
>.|.|TRBJ2-1|TRBV6-1
CASSEAGARQFF
TGTGCCAGCAGTGAAGCAGGGGCTCGGCAGTTCTTC
>TRBD1|once|TRBJ1-1|TRBV7-9
CASSSIGTGNTEAFF
TGTGCCAGCAGCTCTATCGGGACAGGGAACACTGAAGCTTTCTTT
>.|once|TRBJ2-7|TRBV5-8
CASSLASVRRNF
TGTGCCAGCAGCTTGGCCTCGGTACGGCGGAACTTC
>.|.|TRBJ2-5|TRBV15
CATSRDWAWTEQETQYF
TGTGCCACCAGCAGAGATTGGGCCTGGACAGAACAAGAGACCCAGTACTTC
>.|.|TRBJ2-7|TRBV11-3
CASSLDYVAQGPTYEQYF
TGTGCCAGCAGCTTAGATTATGTGGCACAAGGTCCTACCTACGAGCAGTACTTC
>.|.|TRBJ2-5|TRBV29-1
CSVAVRTQETQYF
TGCAGCGTTGCGGTTCGGACCCAAGAGACCCAGTACTTC
>.|.|TRBJ2-1|TRBV6-1
CASSEGVAVDNEQFF
TGTGCCAGCAGTGAAGGGGTAGCGGTGGACAATGAGCAGTTCTTC
>.|.|TRBJ2-3|TRBV7-3
CASSRERNTDTQYF
TGTGCCAGCAGCCGCGAGCGGAACACAGATACGCAGTATTTT
>TRBD1|.|TRBJ2-2|TRBV7-8
CASSFPTGSNTGELFF
TGTGCCAGCAGCTTTCCGACAGGGAGTAACACCGGGGAGCTGTTTTTT
>TRBD2|.|TRBJ2-1|TRBV6-6
CASSAPSSGRGNEQFF
TGTGCCAGCAGTGCCCCCTCCAGCGGGAGGGGCAATGAGCAGTTCTTC
>TRBD1|.|TRBJ2-7|TRBV20-1
CSAPWDREQYF
TGCAGTGCCCCCTGGGACAGGGAGCAGTACTTC
>TRBD1|.|TRBJ1-5|TRBV5-4
CASSLGGQGSNQPQHF
TGTGCCAGCAGCTTGGGGGGACAGGGTAGCAATCAGCCCCAGCATTTT
>TRBD2|.|TRBJ2-1|TRBV27
CASSFGGRNEQFF
TGTGCCAGCAGTTTTGGCGGGAGGAATGAGCAGTTCTTC
>.|.|TRBJ2-2|TRBV4-3
CASSQDLSGPGELFF
TGCGCCAGCAGCCAAGATTTGTCAGGCCCCGGGGAGCTGTTTTTT
>.|.|TRBJ2-3|TRBV6-1
CASSSTRTHLSTQYF
TGTGCCAGCAGTTCCACCCGGACACATCTTTCGACGCAGTATTTT
>.|.|TRBJ2-1|TRBV28
CASSLTGISSYNEQFF
TGTGCCAGCAGTTTGACAGGTATTAGCTCCTACAATGAGCAGTTCTTC
>.|.|TRBJ1-5|TRBV28
CASSLLRNQPQHF
TGTGCCAGCAGTTTGTTACGCAATCAGCCCCAGCATTTT
>TRBD2|.|TRBJ2-3|TRBV7-2
CASSYSPPSGSTDTQYF
TGTGCCAGCAGCTATTCCCCACCTAGCGGGAGCACAGATACGCAGTATTTT
>TRBD2|.|TRBJ2-3|TRBV5-4
CASSFSDSGAPDTQYF
TGTGCCAGCAGCTTTAGCGATAGCGGGGCCCCCGATACGCAGTATTTT
>.|.|TRBJ1-2|TRBV28
CASSLLTYYGYTF
TGTGCCAGCAGTTTATTAACCTACTATGGCTACACCTTC
>.|.|TRBJ2-7|TRBV28
CASRSTPPRDEQYF
TGTGCCAGCAGGTCCACTCCCCCGAGGGACGAGCAGTACTTC
>.|once|TRBJ1-5|TRBV6-6
CASSSLSNQPQHF
TGTGCCAGCAGTTCCCTCTCCAATCAGCCCCAGCATTTT
>.|.|TRBJ2-1|TRBV4-3
CASSQLEGEPHSKEQFF
TGCGCCAGCAGCCAACTGGAAGGGGAGCCCCATTCAAAGGAGCAGTTCTTC
>.|.|TRBJ2-5|TRBV15
CATSRVETQYF
TGTGCCACCAGCAGGGTAGAGACCCAGTACTTC
>TRBD2|.|TRBJ2-7|TRBV9
CASSPQPGGSYEQYF
TGTGCCAGCAGCCCCCAGCCGGGGGGCTCCTACGAGCAGTACTTC
>.|.|TRBJ1-5|TRBV28
CASKSDYSNQPQHF
TGTGCCAGCAAGTCGGATTATAGCAATCAGCCCCAGCATTTT
>.|.|TRBJ2-6|TRBV7-3
CASSFREKSGANVLTF
TGTGCCAGCAGCTTCCGGGAGAAATCAGGGGCCAACGTCCTGACTTTC
>.|.|TRBJ2-5|TRBV7-2
CASSLSGVSAASAQETQYF
TGTGCCAGCAGCTTATCTGGTGTGAGTGCGGCTAGCGCACAAGAGACCCAGTACTTC
>.|.|TRBJ2-1|TRBV10-3
CAVTSPSSYNEQFF
TGTGCCGTCACTAGCCCGAGCTCCTACAATGAGCAGTTCTTC
>TRBD2|.|TRBJ2-1|TRBV27
CASSIKTSGSLINEQFF
TGTGCCAGCAGCATAAAGACTAGCGGGAGTCTCATAAATGAGCAGTTCTTC
>.|.|TRBJ1-1|TRBV19
CASSSDMNTEAFF
TGTGCCAGTAGTTCCGACATGAACACTGAAGCTTTCTTT
>TRBD1|.|TRBJ2-7|TRBV10-3
CAISEPDGTAYEQYF
TGTGCCATCAGTGAGCCGGACGGGACAGCTTACGAGCAGTACTTC
>.|few|TRBJ1-2|TRBV19
CASRDDSNYGYTF
TGTGCCAGTAGAGATGACTCTAACTATGGCTACACCTTC
>TRBD2|.|TRBJ2-1|TRBV27
CASSRRTAGGCHNEQFF
TGTGCCAGCAGTCGACGGACAGCGGGAGGGTGTCACAATGAGCAGTTCTTC
>.|.|TRBJ2-3|TRBV5-6
CASSFSTDTQYF
TGTGCCAGCAGCTTTAGTACAGATACGCAGTATTTT
>.|.|TRBJ1-4|TRBV30
CAWLFTGPRGNEKLFF
TGTGCCTGGTTGTTCACCGGGCCCCGGGGTAATGAAAAACTGTTTTTT
>TRBD2|.|TRBJ2-7|TRBV7-8
CASSLELAAYEQYF
TGTGCCAGCAGCTTAGAACTAGCGGCCTACGAGCAGTACTTC
>TRBD1|.|TRBJ1-2|TRBV7-2
CASSLAGQVQGYTF
TGTGCCAGCAGCTTAGCGGGACAGGTACAGGGCTACACCTTC
>TRBD2|.|TRBJ2-2|TRBV11-3
CASSSRTSGWHGELFF
TGTGCCAGCAGCTCCCGGACTAGCGGATGGCACGGGGAGCTGTTTTTT
>TRBD1|.|TRBJ1-4|TRBV7-2
CASRRTGTGGFEKLFF
TGTGCCAGCAGGCGGACCGGGACAGGGGGCTTTGAAAAACTGTTTTTT
>.|.|TRBJ2-3|TRBV30
CAWSTDPFPGPRIADTQYF
TGTGCCTGGAGTACGGACCCTTTTCCGGGCCCAAGAATCGCAGATACGCAGTATTTT